The 22 T cell receptor beta chains below come from one sample, sequenced in a study of blood T cells in healthy people across ages. With a J-beta primer mix and a sample-barcoded 5' primer, a second PCR ran about 6 to 11 cycles. TCRdb re-derived calls from the 5' RACE reads in MiXCR, one entry per CDR3 protein. The data show hundreds of thousands of distinct CDR3 sequences, less than 35% seen once. Specimen: blood. All receptors derive from an elderly woman in good health.

This clonotype was picked up a small number of times. The gene calls are TRBV6-1 and TRBJ2-5, with a tentative D call TRBD2 (6 bases). The CDR3 loop spans 13 amino acids. The germline CDR1 and CDR2 sequences are MNHNS and SASEGT. Trimming took off 1 base at V and 11 bases at J, with 14 bases between the two ends. CDR3 protein: CASSEGLLREQYF. The DNA for the CDR3 is TGTGCCAGCAGTGAAGGACTGCTTCGGGAGCAGTACTTC.

This clonotype was picked up a small number of times. This chain uses TRBV28 with TRBJ2-7, with D perhaps TRBD1 (6 bases). Trimming stripped 5 bases from V and 3 bases from J, with 14 bases between. Germline lookup yields CDR1 MDHEN and CDR2 SYDVKM. CDR3 length: 14 amino acids. CDR3: CASSQTGRIYEQYF. The CDR3 DNA sequence: TGTGCCAGCAGTCAGACAGGCAGGATCTACGAGCAGTACTTC.

Many counts were recorded for this clonotype. The chain links TRBV7-2 to TRBJ1-6; TRBD1 matches 7 bases. From germline, CDR1 is SGHTA and CDR2 FQGNSA. The CDR3 contains 16 residues. Trimming took 1 base from V and 7 from J; bases not matched to a gene: 7. CDR3 bases: TGTGCCAGCAGCTTAGGTGTCGGGACAGAGAATTCACCCCTCCACTTT. Residues: CASSLGVGTENSPLHF.

There are many counts of this clonotype. V is TRBV6-2 or TRBV6-3 and J is TRBJ2-1; 13 nucleotides match TRBD2. The CDR3 has 12 residues. The germline gives CDR1 MNHEY, CDR2 SVGEGT. Trimming cost V 5 bases and J 15 bases; bases outside gene matches: 4. CDR3: CASSAWTSGGFF. In DNA, the CDR3 is TGTGCCAGCAGTGCCTGGACTAGCGGGGGGTTCTTC.

This clonotype has more than one count but fewer than ten. The rearrangement links TRBV15 to TRBJ1-2; no definite D call. This CDR3 comprises 13 residues. Between the trimmed V and J ends, which lost 0 bases and 7 bases, there was a span of 9 bases. In germline, CDR1 is LNHNV, CDR2 YYDKDF (reference sequence). CDR3 nucleotide sequence: TGTGCCACCAGCAGAGAAAAGGGCGGTGGCTACACCTTC. Translated: CATSREKGGGYTF.

As for this clonotype: It is likely a read error, because the conserved phenylalanine at the end of the CDR3 is missing. The chain combines TRBV2 with TRBJ1-2; TRBD1 might be the D (5 bases). The CDR3 loop spans 15 amino acids. Germline V gene data show CDR1 as SNHLY and CDR2 as FYNNEI. With 6 bases removed from V and 8 bases from J, the gap between germline ends came to 22 bases. CDR3 DNA sequence: TGTGCCAGCAGGGAGGGTCAGGGCACTAGGGGCGGCTACACCTGC. Amino acids: CASREGQGTRGGYTC.

This clonotype was recorded many times. J is TRBJ2-3 and V is TRBV24-1; 12 positions agree with TRBD2. Trimming at V came to 3 bases and at J to 2 bases, leaving 8 bases not matched to a gene. This CDR3 has 18 amino acids. Looked up from germline, CDR1 is KGHDR and CDR2 is SFDVKD. The chain's CDR3 is CATSDPIGLAGFTDTQYF. In nucleotides, the CDR3 is TGTGCCACCAGTGATCCCATTGGACTAGCGGGGTTCACAGATACGCAGTATTTT.

This clonotype was counted many times. This chain joins TRBV7-9 and TRBJ2-3; D may be TRBD2 (6 bases). This CDR3 has 11 residues. Between the trimmed V and J ends, which lost 8 bases and 4 bases, there was a span of 7 bases. Germline CDR1 reads SEHNR; CDR2 reads FQNEAQ (reference sequence). In DNA, the CDR3 is TGTGCCAGCTCGGGGGCAGATACGCAGTATTTT. Encoded protein: CASSGADTQYF.

The CDR3 reads CATSTSRGGSYEQYF. In nucleotides, the CDR3 is TGTGCCACCAGCACCAGTAGAGGGGGCTCCTACGAGCAGTACTTC. The rearrangement uses TRBV15 and TRBJ2-7, with a tentative D call TRBD1 (6 bases). CDR1 is LNHNV and CDR2 is YYDKDF in the germline V gene (reference sequence). The CDR3 spans 15 residues. The V end was cut by 4 bases, the J end by 0 bases, with 13 bases between.

A note on this clonotype: Just one base apart from a much larger clone, this may be a read error. J is TRBJ2-5 and V is TRBV20-1, with a tentative D call TRBD2 (5 bases). The assigned J gene may be wrong: the sequence end matches TRBJ2-1 better. Germline V CDR1 and CDR2: DFQATT, SNEGSKA (reference sequence). This CDR3 has 14 amino acids. The CDR3 DNA follows: TGCAGTGCCGTAGGGCTAGCTGAATCGGAGACCCAGTTCTTC. It yields the protein CSAVGLAESETQFF.

This clonotype occurred many times. V is TRBV11-2 and J is TRBJ2-3; D uncertain. The CDR3 totals 12 residues. Trimming pared 5 bases from V and 5 bases from J, leaving 8 bases between. CDR1 and CDR2 (germline): SGHAT, FQNNGV. CDR3 coding DNA: TGTGCCAGCAGCCTCCTCCAAGATACGCAGTATTTT. This gives the protein CASSLLQDTQYF.

This clonotype was counted between two and nine times. CDR3 sequence: CSAHLAGANSYEQYF. The CDR3 DNA reads as TGCAGTGCCCATTTAGCGGGAGCGAACTCCTACGAGCAGTACTTC. The chain links TRBV20-1 to TRBJ2-5, with 9 bases identical to TRBD2. The better agreement between TRBJ2-7 and the DNA end casts doubt on the J call. Germline values: CDR1 DFQATT, CDR2 SNEGSKA (reference sequence). The CDR3 runs to 15 residues.

V usage is TRBV6-2 or TRBV6-3 and J usage is TRBJ1-5; 8 bases match TRBD1. The J segment lost 2 bases and the V segment lost 3 bases, leaving 15 bases of the junction unmatched. Germline V gives CDR1 MNHEY, CDR2 SVGEGT. This CDR3 spans 19 amino acids. CDR3 residues: CASSYKDRASFGGNQPQHF. CDR3 DNA: TGTGCCAGCAGTTATAAGGACAGGGCTTCCTTCGGTGGCAATCAGCCCCAGCATTTT.

This clonotype has at least ten counts. The chain uses TRBV20-1 and TRBJ2-1, with 7 bases identical to TRBD2. Trimming removed 0 bases from V and 3 bases from J; junction bases left unmatched: 8. The CDR3 runs to 16 residues. CDR1 and CDR2 from the germline V gene are DFQATT and SNEGSKA (reference sequence). The CDR3 nucleotides read TGCAGTGCTAGAGATTCTGGCGGGGGAAACTACAATGAGCAGTTCTTC. Its translation: CSARDSGGGNYNEQFF.

Concerning this clonotype itself: A much larger clone lies a single base off, so this may be a read error. This chain links TRBV20-1 with TRBJ2-5, with D possibly being TRBD1 or TRBD2 (5 bases each). The CDR3 runs 13 residues. Germline V gene data show CDR1 as DFQATT and CDR2 as SNEGSKA (reference sequence). Trimming cost V 5 bases and J 1 base, with 11 bases left between them. CDR3 sequence: CSAGRGTQETQYF. CDR3 bases: TGCAGTGCTGGACGAGGGACCCAAGAGACCCAGTACTTC.

This clonotype was recorded a few times. Being one base from a much bigger clone, this may be a read error. CDR3 protein: CASSQDWGDTQYF. The CDR3 DNA reads TGCGCCAGCAGCCAAGATTGGGGTGATACGCAGTATTTT. This chain uses TRBV4-3 with TRBJ2-3; D not resolved. CDR3 length: 13 residues. V lost 0 bases, J lost 6 bases, and 7 bases lay in between. Germline CDR1 and CDR2: LGHNA and YSLEER.

The chain joins TRBV20-1 to TRBJ1-5; no clear D. Per germline, CDR1 DFQATT and CDR2 SNEGSKA (reference sequence). V was trimmed by 5 bases and J by 3 bases, leaving 20 bases between them. CDR3 length: 16 amino acids. The CDR3 DNA sequence: TGCAGTGCTTATGCGCGGGCAGGAGGGCCCAATCAGCCCCAGCATTTT. Its protein is CSAYARAGGPNQPQHF.

This clonotype was observed many times. The CDR3 bases are TGCAGCGTTGATATCGCCGGTAACTATGGCTACACCTTC. The encoded protein is CSVDIAGNYGYTF. The V call is TRBV29-1, the J call TRBJ1-2; D not certain. The CDR3 totals 13 residues. V was shortened by 3 bases and J by 1 base, with 9 bases between the two germline ends. Germline CDR1 SQVTM, CDR2 ANQGSEA.

As regards this clonotype: This may arise from a read error, as a much more abundant clone is one base away. J is TRBJ2-3 and V is TRBV30; TRBD1 agrees at 8 bases. CDR1 is GTSNPN, CDR2 SVGIG, per germline (reference sequence). The CDR3 has 13 amino acids. V was clipped by 8 bases and J by 1 base; unmatched bases: 5. CDR3: CARTTGGTDTQYF. CDR3 DNA sequence: TGTGCCCGGACGACAGGGGGCACAGATACGCAGTATTTT.

For the CDR3, the DNA is TGTGCCAGCAGTCGGCGGACAGGGGGCGTCAACAATGAGCAGTTCTTC. Translated, it gives CASSRRTGGVNNEQFF. The chain recombines TRBV12-3 or TRBV12-4 with TRBJ2-1; 11 bases are shared with TRBD1. CDR3 length equals 16 residues. The trim removed 5 bases at V and 5 bases at J, leaving 8 bases unmatched.

This clonotype was detected only a few times. A much bigger clone sits one base away, suggesting this may be a read error. The V gene is TRBV6-6, the J gene TRBJ1-1; a weak D match, TRBD1 (5 bases). CDR1 MNHNY and CDR2 SVGAGI come from the germline V gene (reference sequence). V lost 7 bases and J lost 4, with 13 bases in between. There are 13 residues in the CDR3. The CDR3: CASTRAGSTEAFF. In DNA form, the CDR3 reads TGTGCCAGCACACGGGCAGGGAGCACTGAAGCTTTCTTT.

This clonotype was seen more than once but under ten times. The V call is TRBV4-2, the J call TRBJ1-5, with D possibly being TRBD1 (6 bases). V was clipped by 2 bases and J by 6 bases, with 23 bases between them. Germline V gene data show CDR1 as LGHNA and CDR2 as YNFKEQ. This CDR3 is built from 18 residues. The CDR3 DNA is TGTGCCAGCAGCCAATCCAGGATGGCGGGCGGGGGCTGTCAGCCCCAGCATTTT. It codes for CASSQSRMAGGGCQPQHF.